Listed below are T cell receptor beta chains from one sample, sequenced in a study of blood T cell repertoires in COVID-19. TCRdb's copy holds only in-frame clones and misses some; the assay was immunoSEQ multiplex PCR. Here the sample spans more than 45,000 clones, 90% to 95% being singletons. Sequencing was done on a sample of peripheral blood. Receptors originate from a woman at least 80 years old with acute or convalescent COVID-19. Both conserved end residues are trimmed from each CDR3. A D gene is named only where the DNA matches it firmly.

CDR3 | length | J | D | V
ASSSTGVSEYEQY | 13 | TRBJ2-7 | - | TRBV6-5
ATPGQGVHEQY | 11 | TRBJ2-7 | TRBD1 | TRBV24-1
ASSLSRSNEQF | 11 | TRBJ2-1 | - | TRBV7-2
ASRPGLAGGHGGDTQY | 16 | TRBJ2-3 | TRBD2 | TRBV5-1
ASSSDGGRGTEAF | 13 | TRBJ1-1 | - | TRBV5-1
SASAVNEQF | 9 | TRBJ2-1 | - | TRBV20-1
ASGRDRAYNEQF | 12 | TRBJ2-1 | TRBD1 | TRBV6-5
ATSALTRETQY | 11 | TRBJ2-5 | - | TRBV24-1
AWSVRGPTSPLSGNTIY | 17 | TRBJ1-3 | - | TRBV30
ASSRGREKLF | 10 | TRBJ1-4 | - | TRBV7-9
ASSLKIGSAGTAFSYEQY | 18 | TRBJ2-7 | - | TRBV28
ASSLEGTATGELF | 13 | TRBJ2-2 | TRBD1 | TRBV5-1
ASRSGALGQPQH | 12 | TRBJ1-5 | - | TRBV6-5
ASRRDSVYEQY | 11 | TRBJ2-7 | TRBD1 | TRBV12-3/TRBV12-4
ASSIAARYEQF | 11 | TRBJ2-1 | - | TRBV19
ASSVGVLGSSPLH | 13 | TRBJ1-6 | - | TRBV25-1
ASSLDHLTDWWETQY | 15 | TRBJ2-5 | - | TRBV7-9
ASSQEGLAGADTQY | 14 | TRBJ2-3 | TRBD2 | TRBV4-1
ASSRGLGYGYT | 11 | TRBJ1-2 | - | TRBV12-3/TRBV12-4
ASSPTTGSNSPLH | 13 | TRBJ1-6 | TRBD1 | TRBV2
ASSLGTGYGYT | 11 | TRBJ1-2 | TRBD1 | TRBV7-8
ASSPGQGNQPQH | 12 | TRBJ1-5 | - | TRBV18
ASSEKGPQTGKEGYT | 15 | TRBJ1-2 | TRBD1 | TRBV2
ASSSGQGRTESNSPLH | 16 | TRBJ1-6 | TRBD1 | TRBV27
ASSLVGGDQPQH | 12 | TRBJ1-5 | - | TRBV5-1
ASSSTPGQDDRPQH | 14 | TRBJ1-5 | - | TRBV5-1
AWIKTQGMSTEAF | 13 | TRBJ1-1 | - | TRBV30
ASTPGGAGNTIY | 12 | TRBJ1-3 | - | TRBV7-2
ASSPPGLANNEQF | 13 | TRBJ2-1 | TRBD2 | TRBV18
ASSPSGTGTYEQY | 13 | TRBJ2-7 | TRBD1 | TRBV5-4
ASSIEGTSGRIYEQY | 15 | TRBJ2-7 | TRBD2 | TRBV19
AWGLRGETQY | 10 | TRBJ2-5 | - | TRBV30
ASSLSGGASTEAF | 13 | TRBJ1-1 | - | TRBV7-9
ASSARQAPSGNTIY | 14 | TRBJ1-3 | - | TRBV4-2
ASTSQAKGDIQY | 12 | TRBJ2-4 | - | TRBV7-2